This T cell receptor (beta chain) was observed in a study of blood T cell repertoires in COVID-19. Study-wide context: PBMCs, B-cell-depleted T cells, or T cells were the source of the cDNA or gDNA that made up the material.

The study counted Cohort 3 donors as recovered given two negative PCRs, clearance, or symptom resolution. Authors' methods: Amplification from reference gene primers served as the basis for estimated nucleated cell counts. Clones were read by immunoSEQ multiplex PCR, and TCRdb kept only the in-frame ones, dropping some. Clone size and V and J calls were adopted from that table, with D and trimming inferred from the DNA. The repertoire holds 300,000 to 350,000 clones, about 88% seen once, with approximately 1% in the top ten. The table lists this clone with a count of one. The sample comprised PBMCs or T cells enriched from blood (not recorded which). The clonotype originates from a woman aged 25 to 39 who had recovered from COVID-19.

DNA for the CDR3: TGTGCCAGCAGTGAACCGTACACTGAAGCTTTCTTT. Amino acids: CASSEPYTEAFF. The chain is built from TRBV2 and TRBJ1-1; D is unclear. The V end lost 2 bases, the J end lost 3 bases, and 4 bases lay between the germline ends. The CDR3 covers 12 residues. The V gene's germline CDR1 is SNHLY and CDR2 FYNNEI.